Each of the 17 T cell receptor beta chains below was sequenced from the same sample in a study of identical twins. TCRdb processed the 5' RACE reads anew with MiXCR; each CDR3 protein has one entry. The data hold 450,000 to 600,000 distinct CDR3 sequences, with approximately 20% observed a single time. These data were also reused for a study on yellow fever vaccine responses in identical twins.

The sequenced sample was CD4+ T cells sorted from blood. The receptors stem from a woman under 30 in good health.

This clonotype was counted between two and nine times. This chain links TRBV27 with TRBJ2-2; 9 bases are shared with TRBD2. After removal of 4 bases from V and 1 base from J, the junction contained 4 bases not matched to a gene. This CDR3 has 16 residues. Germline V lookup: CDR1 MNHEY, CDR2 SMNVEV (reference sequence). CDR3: CASSSLAGKNTGELFF. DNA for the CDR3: TGTGCCAGCAGTTCTCTAGCGGGGAAGAACACCGGGGAGCTGTTTTTT.

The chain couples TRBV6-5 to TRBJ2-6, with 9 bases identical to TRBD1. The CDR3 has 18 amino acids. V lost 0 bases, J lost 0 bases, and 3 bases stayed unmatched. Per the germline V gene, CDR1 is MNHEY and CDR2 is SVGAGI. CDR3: CASSYSGTGYSGANVLTF. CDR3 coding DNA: TGTGCCAGCAGTTACTCGGGGACAGGGTACTCTGGGGCCAACGTCCTGACTTTC.

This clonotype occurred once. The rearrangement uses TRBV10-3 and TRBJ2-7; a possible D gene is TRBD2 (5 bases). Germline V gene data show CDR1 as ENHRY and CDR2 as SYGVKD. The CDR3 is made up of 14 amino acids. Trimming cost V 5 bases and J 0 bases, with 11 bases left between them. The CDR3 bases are TGTGCCATCAGTCGATCTAGCTTCTCCTACGAGCAGTACTTC. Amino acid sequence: CAISRSSFSYEQYF.

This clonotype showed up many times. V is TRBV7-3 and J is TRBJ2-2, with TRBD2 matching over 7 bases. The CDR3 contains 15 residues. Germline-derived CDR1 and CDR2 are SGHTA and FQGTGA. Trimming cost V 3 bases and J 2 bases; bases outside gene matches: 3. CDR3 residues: CASSLAGANTGELFF. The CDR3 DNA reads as TGTGCCAGCAGCTTGGCGGGAGCAAACACCGGGGAGCTGTTTTTT. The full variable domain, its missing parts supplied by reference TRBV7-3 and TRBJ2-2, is GAGVSQTPSNKVTEKGKYVELRCDPISGHTALYWYRQSLGQGPEFLIYFQGTGAADDSGLPNDRFFAVRPEGSVSTLKIQRTERGDSAVYLCASSLAGANTGELFFGEGSRLTVL.

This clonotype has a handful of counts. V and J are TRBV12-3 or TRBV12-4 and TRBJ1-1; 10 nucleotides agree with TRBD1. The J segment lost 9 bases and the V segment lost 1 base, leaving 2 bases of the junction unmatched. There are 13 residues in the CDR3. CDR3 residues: CASSLGTGGKAFF. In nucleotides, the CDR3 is TGTGCCAGCAGTTTAGGGACAGGGGGTAAAGCTTTCTTT.

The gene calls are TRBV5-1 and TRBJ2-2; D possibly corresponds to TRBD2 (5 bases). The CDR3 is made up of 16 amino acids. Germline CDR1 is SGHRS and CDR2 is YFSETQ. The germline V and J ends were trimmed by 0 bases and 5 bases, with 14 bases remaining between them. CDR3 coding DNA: TGCGCCAGCAGCTTGGGATCGTGGGAGAGGACCGGGGAGCTGTTTTTT. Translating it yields CASSLGSWERTGELFF.

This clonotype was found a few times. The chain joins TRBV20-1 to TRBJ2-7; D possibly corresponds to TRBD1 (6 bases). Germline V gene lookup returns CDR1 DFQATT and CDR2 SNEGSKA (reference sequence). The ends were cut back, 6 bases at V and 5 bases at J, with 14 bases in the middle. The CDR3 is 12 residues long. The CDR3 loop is CSAGARADEQYF. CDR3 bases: TGCAGTGCGGGGGCTAGAGCCGACGAGCAGTACTTC.

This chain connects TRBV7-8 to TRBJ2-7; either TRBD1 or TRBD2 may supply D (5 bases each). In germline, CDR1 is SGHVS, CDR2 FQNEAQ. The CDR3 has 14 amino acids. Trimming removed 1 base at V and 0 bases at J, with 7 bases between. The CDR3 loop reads CASSLGDGSYEQYF. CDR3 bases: TGTGCCAGCAGCTTAGGGGACGGCTCCTACGAGCAGTACTTC.

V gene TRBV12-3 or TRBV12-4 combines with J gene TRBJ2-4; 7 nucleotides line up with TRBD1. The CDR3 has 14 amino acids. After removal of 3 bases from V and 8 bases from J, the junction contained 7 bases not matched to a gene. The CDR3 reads CASSLRQGVDIQYF. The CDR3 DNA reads TGTGCCAGCAGTTTGCGGCAGGGGGTAGACATTCAGTACTTC.

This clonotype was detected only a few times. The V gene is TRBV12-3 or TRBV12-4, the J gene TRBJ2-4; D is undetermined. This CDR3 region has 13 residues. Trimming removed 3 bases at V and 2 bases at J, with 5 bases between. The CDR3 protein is CASSLSSKNIQYF. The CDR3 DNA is TGTGCCAGCAGTTTGTCTTCCAAAAACATTCAGTACTTC.

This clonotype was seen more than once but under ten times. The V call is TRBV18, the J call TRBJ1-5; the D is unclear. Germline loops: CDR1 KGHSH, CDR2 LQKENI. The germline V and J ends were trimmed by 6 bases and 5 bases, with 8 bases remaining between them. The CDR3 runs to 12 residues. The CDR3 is CASSSGDQPQHF. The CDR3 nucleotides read TGTGCCAGCTCTTCTGGAGATCAGCCCCAGCATTTT.

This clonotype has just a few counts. CDR3 coding DNA: TGCAGCGTTGCCGGAGGGAACACTGAAGCTTTCTTT. It codes for CSVAGGNTEAFF. The J gene is TRBJ1-1, the V gene TRBV29-1; D is ambiguous. Germline V lookup: CDR1 SQVTM, CDR2 ANQGSEA. V lost 4 bases and J 1 base, leaving 7 bases between the germline ends. CDR3 length equals 12 residues.

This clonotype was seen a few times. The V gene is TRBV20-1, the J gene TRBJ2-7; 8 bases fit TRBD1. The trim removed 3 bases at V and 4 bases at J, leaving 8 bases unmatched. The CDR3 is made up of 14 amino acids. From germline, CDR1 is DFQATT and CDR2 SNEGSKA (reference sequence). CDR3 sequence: CSASRQGARYEQYF. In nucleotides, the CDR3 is TGCAGTGCTAGTCGTCAGGGGGCGAGGTACGAGCAGTACTTC.

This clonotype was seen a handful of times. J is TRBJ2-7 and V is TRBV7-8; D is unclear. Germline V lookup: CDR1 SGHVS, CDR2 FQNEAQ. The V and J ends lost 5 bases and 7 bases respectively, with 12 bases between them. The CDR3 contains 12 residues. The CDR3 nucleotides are TGTGCCAGCAGCATTCCGTCCGGGGAGCAGTACGTC. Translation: CASSIPSGEQYV.

The CDR3 region is CSASWGQSSAKNIQYF. For the CDR3, the DNA is TGCAGTGCTAGTTGGGGACAGTCATCGGCCAAAAACATTCAGTACTTC. V gene TRBV20-1 combines with J gene TRBJ2-4, with 7 bases lining up with TRBD1. After removal of 3 bases from V and 1 base from J, the junction contained 9 bases not matched to a gene. CDR1 DFQATT and CDR2 SNEGSKA come from the germline V gene (reference sequence). This CDR3 has 16 residues.

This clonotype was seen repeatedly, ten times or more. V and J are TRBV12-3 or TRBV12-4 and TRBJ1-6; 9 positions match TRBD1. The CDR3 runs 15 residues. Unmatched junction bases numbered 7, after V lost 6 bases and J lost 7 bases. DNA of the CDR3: TGTGCCAGCAGCTCTCCGGGACAGGGAAATTCACCCCTCCACTTT. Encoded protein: CASSSPGQGNSPLHF.

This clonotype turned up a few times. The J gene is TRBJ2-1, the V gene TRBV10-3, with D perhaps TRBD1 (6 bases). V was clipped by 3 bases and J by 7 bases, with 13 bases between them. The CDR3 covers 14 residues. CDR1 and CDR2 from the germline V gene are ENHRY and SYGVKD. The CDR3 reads CAISEDRTTNEQFF. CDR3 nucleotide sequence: TGTGCCATCAGTGAAGACAGGACAACAAATGAGCAGTTCTTC.